This TCR beta chain was profiled in a study of OX40 agonist ivuxolimab in advanced cancers. TCRdb keeps only in-frame clones here, not all; method: immunoSEQ multiplex PCR. The data contain about 40,000 clones, about 86% of them singletons. The V gene's germline CDR1 is SGDLS and CDR2 YYNGEE. V was clipped by 3 bases and J by 3 bases; unmatched bases: 4. The CDR3 is 14 residues long. The specimen was CD4+ or CD8+ T cells sorted from blood, collected in a trial of the OX40 agonist ivuxolimab. This chain links TRBV9 with TRBJ2-5; the match to TRBD2 covers 8 bases. This TCR derives from an adult with an advanced solid tumor such as melanoma, head and neck, liver or kidney cancer. The CDR3 sequence: CASSEGGGKETQYF. The CDR3 bases are TGTGCCAGCAGCGAAGGCGGGGGGAAAGAGACCCAGTACTTC. Full variable domain (rest looked up from reference TRBV9 and TRBJ2-5): DSGVTQTPKHLITATGQRVTLRCSPRSGDLSVYWYQQSLDQGLQFLIQYYNGEERAKGNILERFSAQQFPDLHSELNLSSLELGDSALYFCASSEGGGKETQYFGPGTRLLVL.